A single TCR beta chain is shown here with its context. This specimen comes from a study of T cells after yellow fever vaccination. Via MiXCR, TCRdb re-called the 5' RACE reads, giving one row per CDR3 protein. The table shows some 320,000 distinct CDR3 sequences, with over 8% occurring only once. V dropped 7 bases and J dropped 0 bases, with 13 bases sitting between them. This CDR3 contains 15 residues. CDR1 and CDR2 (germline): MNHEY, SVGEGT. The J gene is TRBJ2-1, the V gene TRBV6-2 or TRBV6-3; D remains unclear. This sequence was found in a man aged 18 to 35 who received the YFV17D yellow fever vaccine. The sample was PBMCs, taken on the day of the first yellow fever vaccination. The CDR3 DNA follows: TGTGCCAGCACTCCTAGAGGCAGCTCCTACAATGAGCAGTTCTTC. Encoded protein: CASTPRGSSYNEQFF.